These 28 T cell receptor beta chains were all obtained from the same sample, sequenced in a study of blood T cell repertoires in COVID-19 (dated by TCRdb to about 2020). The library was produced with the immunoSEQ multiplex PCR assay. In TCRdb, the immuneACCESS table is reduced to in-frame sequences with V and J assigned. These tables do not hold every clone; where another copy was compared, an unresolved V gene accounts for under half, and the others remain unexplained. The sample table records 200,000 or so clones; about nine tenths of these occur just once. The top ten clones comprise just over 2.5% of the sample. Specimen: PBMCs or T cells enriched from blood (not recorded which). The source of these receptors is a woman aged 25 to 39 who had recovered from COVID-19.

J is TRBJ1-2 and V is TRBV7-8, with D possibly TRBD1 on 5 matching bases. The CDR3 consists of 13 residues. Germline CDR1 reads SGHVS; CDR2 reads FQNEAQ. Trimming pared 0 bases from V and 5 bases from J, leaving 7 bases between. The CDR3 spells CASSLARQYGYTF. CDR3 nucleotides: TGTGCCAGCAGCTTAGCGAGACAGTATGGCTACACCTTC.

This clone was seen just once. The chain carries TRBV5-4 and TRBJ2-3; no firm D call. The CDR3 totals 13 residues. CDR1 is SGHNT, CDR2 YYREEE, per germline (reference sequence). The V gene lost 2 bases and the J gene lost 4 bases, with 8 bases spanning the gap. The CDR3 is CASSLNIPDTQYF. In nucleotides, the CDR3 is TGTGCCAGCAGCTTAAACATTCCAGATACGCAGTATTTT. Full variable domain (missing parts from reference TRBV5-4 and TRBJ2-3): ETGVTQSPTHLIKTRGQQVTLRCSSQSGHNTVSWYQQALGQGPQFIFQYYREEENGRGNFPPRFSGLQFPNYSSELNVNALELDDSALYLCASSLNIPDTQYFGPGTRLTVL.

The genes are TRBV4-2 and TRBJ2-3; TRBD2 matches at 13 bases. The germline V gene has CDR1 LGHNA and CDR2 YNFKEQ. CDR3 length equals 15 residues. V shed 1 base and J 5 bases; nucleotides not matched to a gene: 0. CDR3 in DNA: TGTGCCAGCAGCCAAGGGACTAGCGGGGGAGATACGCAGTATTTT. The encoded protein is CASSQGTSGGDTQYF.

The chain carries TRBV7-2 and TRBJ1-2; 12 bases are shared with TRBD1. Trimming removed 5 bases from V and 7 bases from J; junction bases left unmatched: 8. The CDR3 has 15 residues. Germline V gives CDR1 SGHTA, CDR2 FQGNSA. The CDR3 protein is CASSINPGQGAGYTF. The CDR3, as DNA: TGTGCCAGCAGCATAAATCCGGGACAGGGGGCTGGCTACACCTTC.

The chain employs TRBV4-3 and TRBJ1-5, with a tentative D call TRBD1 (5 bases). From germline, CDR1 is LGHNA and CDR2 YSLEER. There are 16 residues in the CDR3. V shed 1 base and J shed 5 bases, with 15 bases lying between them. Here the CDR3 reads CASSQAPASGDQPQHF. DNA for the CDR3: TGCGCCAGCAGCCAAGCTCCAGCTTCGGGGGATCAGCCCCAGCATTTT.

The chain carries TRBV28 and TRBJ1-4; 8 bases fit TRBD1. Germline loops: CDR1 MDHEN, CDR2 SYDVKM. V shed 6 bases, J shed 4 bases, and the junction held 4 bases outside the gene matches. This CDR3 region has 14 residues. This CDR3 is CASRRQGNNEKLFF. In DNA form, the CDR3 reads TGTGCCAGCAGACGACAGGGGAATAATGAAAAACTGTTTTTT.

This clone was observed a single time. The CDR3 region has the DNA TGTGCCAGCAGTTTTGGGACAGATGGAAACACCATATATTTT. It encodes CASSFGTDGNTIYF. This rearrangement joins TRBV6-5 to TRBJ1-3; TRBD1 matches at 7 bases. Germline CDR1 is MNHEY and CDR2 is SVGAGI. V lost 4 bases to trimming and J lost 3 bases; unmatched junction nucleotides: 3. The CDR3 runs 14 residues.

This clone showed up just a few times. The chain recombines TRBV9 with TRBJ1-2, with D unclear. The V gene's germline CDR1 is SGDLS and CDR2 YYNGEE. Trimming left V 3 bases short and J 2 bases short, with 2 bases between. The CDR3 has 11 residues. The CDR3 region is CASSANYGYTF. CDR3 coding DNA: TGTGCCAGCAGCGCAAACTATGGCTACACCTTC.

V is TRBV5-1 and J is TRBJ2-5; TRBD2 matches at 11 bases. Looked up from germline, CDR1 is SGHRS and CDR2 is YFSETQ. J lost 5 bases, V lost 7 bases, and 7 bases had no gene match. CDR3 size: 14 residues. The CDR3 DNA is TGCGCCAGCGGCCCTTTAGCGGGGGGGGAGACCCAGTACTTC. Amino acids: CASGPLAGGETQYF.

This chain uses TRBV7-8 with TRBJ2-5; 10 bases are a match to TRBD2. Looked up from germline, CDR1 is SGHVS and CDR2 is FQNEAQ. Losses at the gene ends were 7 bases for V and 2 bases for J; bases not matched to a gene: 4. This CDR3 contains 14 residues. The CDR3 here is CASTQLAGQETQYF. CDR3 in DNA: TGTGCCAGCACCCAACTAGCGGGACAAGAGACCCAGTACTTC.

The chain employs TRBV7-3 and TRBJ1-1; TRBD1 agrees at 7 bases. Trimming cost V 0 bases and J 1 base; bases outside gene matches: 5. The CDR3 has 16 amino acids. Germline lookup yields CDR1 SGHTA and CDR2 FQGTGA. CDR3 protein: CASSLTAGTANTEAFF. In DNA, the CDR3 is TGTGCCAGCAGCTTAACCGCCGGGACAGCGAACACTGAAGCTTTCTTT.

The rearrangement uses TRBV5-4 and TRBJ2-5; TRBD1 might be the D (6 bases). Between the trimmed V and J ends, which lost 5 bases and 5 bases, there was a span of 13 bases. The CDR3 sequence is 13 residues long. Germline loops: CDR1 SGHNT, CDR2 YYREEE (reference sequence). The CDR3 DNA follows: TGTGCCAGCAGTGGGGGCCGTCTGGAGACCCAGTACTTC. It specifies CASSGGRLETQYF.

This clone was seen a handful of times. The V gene is TRBV5-1, the J gene TRBJ2-7; D is undetermined. V lost 4 bases to trimming and J lost 2 bases, with 10 bases between them. CDR3 length equals 13 residues. Germline V gene data show CDR1 as SGHRS and CDR2 as YFSETQ. The CDR3 loop reads CASSQRSAYEQYF. In DNA, the CDR3 is TGCGCCAGCAGCCAGCGATCGGCCTACGAGCAGTACTTC.

J is TRBJ1-5 and V is TRBV5-1; D call uncertain. The CDR3 spans 13 residues. Germline loops: CDR1 SGHRS, CDR2 YFSETQ. The V end lost 4 bases, the J end lost 7 bases, and 12 bases lay between the germline ends. The CDR3 region is CASSTDPWQPQHF. The CDR3 DNA reads as TGCGCCAGCAGCACAGACCCCTGGCAGCCCCAGCATTTT.

The V and J genes are TRBV29-1 and TRBJ2-6; D is unclear. V was clipped by 4 bases and J by 4 bases, with 8 bases between them. Germline assignment: CDR1 SQVTM and CDR2 ANQGSEA. The CDR3 is 13 amino acids. In nucleotides, the CDR3 is TGCAGCGTTGGTCAGGCCGGGGCCAACGTCCTGACTTTC. Encoded protein: CSVGQAGANVLTF.

As concerns this clone: The sample carries other DNA sequences with the same CDR3. The rearrangement joins TRBV5-6 to TRBJ2-7; D call uncertain. The CDR3 sequence is 11 residues long. In germline, CDR1 is SGHDT, CDR2 YYEEEE. V was trimmed by 3 bases and J by 3 bases, leaving 4 bases between them. In nucleotides, the CDR3 is TGTGCCAGCAGCTCCATCTACGAGCAGTACTTC. Its protein is CASSSIYEQYF. The complete variable domain, with remaining parts taken from reference TRBV5-6 and TRBJ2-7, reads DAGVTQSPTHLIKTRGQQVTLRCSPKSGHDTVSWYQQALGQGPQFIFQYYEEEERQRGNFPDRFSGHQFPNYSSELNVNALLLGDSALYLCASSSIYEQYFGPGTRLTVT.

This clone was seen a single time. The chain carries TRBV4-1 and TRBJ1-6; TRBD1 matches 8 bases. CDR1 and CDR2 (germline): MGHRA, YSYEKL. After removal of 0 bases from V and 9 bases from J, the junction contained 7 bases not matched to a gene. This CDR3 spans 16 amino acids. In DNA, the CDR3 is TGCGCCAGCAGCCAAGACCGGGACAGGTTTCGTTCACCCCTCCACTTT. Residues: CASSQDRDRFRSPLHF.

V gene TRBV5-6 combines with J gene TRBJ1-4; 8 nucleotides align to TRBD1. Germline CDR1 reads SGHDT; CDR2 reads YYEEEE. This CDR3 spans 17 amino acids. The V gene end was trimmed by 0 bases and the J gene end by 2 bases; junction bases not matched to a gene: 6. CDR3 loop: CASSLAGRGPTNEKLFF. The CDR3 nucleotides read TGTGCCAGCAGCTTGGCTGGCAGGGGGCCGACTAATGAAAAACTGTTTTTT.

The genes are TRBV19 and TRBJ1-1, with 7 bases aligning to TRBD1. CDR3 length equals 14 residues. Per the germline V gene, CDR1 is LNHDA and CDR2 is SQIVND (reference sequence). V dropped 5 bases and J dropped 5; count of bases not matched to a gene: 8. CDR3 sequence (DNA): TGTGCCAGTAGTGTAGGGGGCACCGGGACTGAAGCTTTCTTT. This sequence encodes CASSVGGTGTEAFF.

V gene TRBV5-4 combines with J gene TRBJ1-1, with a weak D call TRBD1 (6 bases). CDR1 SGHNT and CDR2 YYREEE come from the germline V gene (reference sequence). Trimming removed 4 bases from V and 0 bases from J, with 7 bases in between. The CDR3 runs to 13 residues. CDR3 loop: CASSGGMNTEAFF. CDR3 sequence (DNA): TGTGCCAGCAGCGGGGGCATGAACACTGAAGCTTTCTTT.

The V gene is TRBV5-8, the J gene TRBJ1-4; 7 nucleotides agree with TRBD1. The V gene's germline CDR1 is SGHTS and CDR2 YDEGEE. Trimming cost V 4 bases and J 6 bases; bases outside gene matches: 9. The CDR3 is made up of 15 amino acids. CDR3 residues: CASSTDRVGHEKLFF. The CDR3 region has the DNA TGTGCCAGCAGCACCGACAGGGTTGGGCATGAAAAACTGTTTTTT.

The rearrangement joins TRBV9 to TRBJ1-6, with 8 bases that match TRBD1. This CDR3 spans 15 amino acids. With 3 bases clipped from V and 9 bases from J, the junction kept 8 bases outside the gene matches. The germline V gene has CDR1 SGDLS and CDR2 YYNGEE. The CDR3 DNA is TGTGCCAGCAGCGATTCGGACAGGGAAAGTTCACCCCTCCACTTT. Amino acid sequence: CASSDSDRESSPLHF. Drawing the rest from reference TRBV9 and TRBJ1-6, the complete variable domain is DSGVTQTPKHLITATGQRVTLRCSPRSGDLSVYWYQQSLDQGLQFLIQYYNGEERAKGNILERFSAQQFPDLHSELNLSSLELGDSALYFCASSDSDRESSPLHFGNGTRLTVT.

This clone was detected only once. This chain connects TRBV5-5 to TRBJ1-4; no clear D gene. Germline CDR1 reads SGHKS; CDR2 reads YYEKEE (reference sequence). The CDR3 extends over 15 amino acids. The germline V and J ends were trimmed by 1 base and 0 bases, with 7 bases remaining between them. CDR3: CASSLTGTTNEKLFF. For the CDR3, the DNA is TGTGCCAGCAGCTTGACGGGGACAACTAATGAAAAACTGTTTTTT.

In this sample, this clone turned up many times. This CDR3 reads CASSDARGLSYEQYF. CDR3 nucleotides: TGTGCCAGCAGTGACGCCAGGGGGCTGTCCTACGAGCAGTACTTC. The V call is TRBV25-1, the J call TRBJ2-7, with 8 bases matching TRBD1. The junction had 5 bases not matched to a gene; V was cut back by 3 bases and J by 1 base. This CDR3 has 15 residues. Germline V gene sequence: CDR1 MGHDK, CDR2 SYGVNS.

The chain carries TRBV7-9 and TRBJ1-1, with D possibly being TRBD1 (6 bases). Per germline, CDR1 SEHNR and CDR2 FQNEAQ (reference sequence). The V gene lost 2 bases and the J gene lost 5 bases, with 9 bases spanning the gap. The CDR3 extends over 13 amino acids. In nucleotides, the CDR3 is TGTGCCAGCAGCTTAATCAGGGGAACTGAAGCTTTCTTT. As protein: CASSLIRGTEAFF.

The chain employs TRBV7-3 and TRBJ1-5; TRBD1 aligns across 8 bases. The germline V gene encodes CDR1 SGHTA and CDR2 FQGTGA. The CDR3 runs to 13 residues. V lost 5 bases, J lost 7 bases, and 4 bases stayed unmatched. The CDR3 DNA is TGTGCCAGCAGCCCAGGGGGCGGGCAGCCCCAGCATTTT. It specifies CASSPGGGQPQHF.

The V gene is TRBV7-3, the J gene TRBJ1-1; 10 bases fit TRBD1. V shed 5 bases and J 1 base; nucleotides not matched to a gene: 4. Germline lookup yields CDR1 SGHTA and CDR2 FQGTGA. This CDR3 is built from 15 residues. CDR3 protein: CASSPGTGANTEAFF. The CDR3 DNA reads as TGTGCCAGCAGCCCGGGGACAGGGGCGAACACTGAAGCTTTCTTT.

V and J are TRBV5-1 and TRBJ1-4; 7 bases map to TRBD1. CDR3 length equals 14 residues. J lost 5 bases, V lost 7 bases, and 8 bases had no gene match. CDR1 is SGHRS, CDR2 YFSETQ, per germline. The CDR3 region is CASRQGSTNEKLFF. The CDR3 nucleotides are TGCGCCAGCCGACAGGGATCCACCAATGAAAAACTGTTTTTT.